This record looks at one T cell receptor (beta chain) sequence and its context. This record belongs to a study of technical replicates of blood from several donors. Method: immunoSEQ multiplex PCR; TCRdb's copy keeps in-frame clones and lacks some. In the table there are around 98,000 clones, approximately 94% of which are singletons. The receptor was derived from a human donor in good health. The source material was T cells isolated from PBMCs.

The CDR3 DNA is TGTGCCAGCAGCGGAGGGACTAGCGGGGGCGAGCAGTACTTC. Amino acid sequence: CASSGGTSGGEQYF. This rearrangement joins TRBV9 to TRBJ2-7; TRBD2 aligns across 14 bases. There are 14 residues in the CDR3. Looked up from germline, CDR1 is SGDLS and CDR2 is YYNGEE. Unmatched junction bases numbered 2, after V lost 3 bases and J lost 6 bases.